Following are 20 T cell receptor beta chains from one sample sequenced in a study of shared clonotypes between healthy human individuals (dated by TCRdb to 2019 to 2021). Libraries came from the immunoSEQ multiplex PCR assay. Not all clones reach the TCRdb copy of this immuneACCESS table, which keeps in-frame sequences only. Checked studies attribute under half of the gap to unresolved V genes and leave the rest unexplained. The sample data list roughly 1,100,000 clones, and approximately 70% of these were observed just once. Roughly 1.5% of the sample belongs to the ten largest clones. The specimen was memory CD4+ T cells sorted from blood. Interpreted using the paper, the cell subset or site label stands for: CD45RA-negative fraction. These receptors came from a man between 18 and 29 years old in good health.

This chain connects TRBV19 to TRBJ1-4, with D perhaps TRBD1 (5 bases). The CDR3 has 14 amino acids. The V gene lost 1 base and the J gene lost 7 bases, with 10 bases spanning the gap. Germline values: CDR1 LNHDA, CDR2 SQIVND (reference sequence). The CDR3 spells CASSIGQKAEKLFF. The DNA for the CDR3 is TGTGCCAGTAGTATAGGACAGAAGGCTGAAAAACTGTTTTTT.

The genes are TRBV10-3 and TRBJ2-7, with 7 bases identical to TRBD1. Losses at the gene ends were 0 bases for V and 3 bases for J; bases not matched to a gene: 5. The CDR3 consists of 15 residues. From germline, CDR1 is ENHRY and CDR2 SYGVKD. Here the CDR3 DNA reads TGTGCCATCAGTGAGTCAACCGGGACAGTCTACGAGCAGTACTTC. The encoded protein is CAISESTGTVYEQYF.

The CDR3 sequence: CASSYGGTGNQPQHF. The CDR3 DNA is TGTGCCAGCAGTTACGGCGGGACAGGGAATCAGCCCCAGCATTTT. The gene calls are TRBV6-6 and TRBJ1-5, with 9 positions matching TRBD1. The germline gives CDR1 MNHNY, CDR2 SVGAGI (reference sequence). The V gene end was trimmed by 2 bases and the J gene end by 4 bases; junction bases not matched to a gene: 3. The CDR3 spans 15 residues.

To note about this clone: Additional DNA sequences in this sample encode the identical CDR3. The chain combines TRBV18 with TRBJ2-6, with D uncertain. This CDR3 has 14 amino acids. The V end lost 3 bases, the J end lost 1 base, and 4 bases lay between the germline ends. Germline CDR1 reads KGHSH; CDR2 reads LQKENI. The CDR3 loop reads CASSPQSGANVLTF. The CDR3 DNA sequence: TGTGCCAGCTCACCGCAGTCTGGGGCCAACGTCCTGACTTTC. The full variable domain, in which reference TRBV18 and TRBJ2-6 provide the parts outside the CDR3, is NAGVMQNPRHLVRRRGQEARLRCSPMKGHSHVYWYRQLPEEGLKFMVYLQKENIIDESGMPKERFSAEFPKEGPSILRIQQVVRGDSAAYFCASSPQSGANVLTFGAGSRLTVL.

This sequence joins TRBV6-1 and TRBJ2-2; 10 positions match TRBD1. CDR1 is MNHNS, CDR2 SASEGT, per germline. The trim removed 10 bases at V and 4 bases at J, leaving 3 bases unmatched. This CDR3 region has 13 residues. CDR3 in amino acids: CATRTGGTGELFF. The CDR3 bases are TGTGCCACTAGGACAGGGGGCACCGGGGAGCTGTTTTTT.

In DNA form, the CDR3 reads TGTGCCAGCAGTTACGGGCGAGATGGCTACACCTTC. Its protein product is CASSYGRDGYTF. V usage is TRBV28 and J usage is TRBJ1-2; D uncertain. CDR1 and CDR2 from the germline V gene are MDHEN and SYDVKM. V lost 4 bases to trimming and J lost 6 bases, with 9 bases between them. CDR3 size: 12 residues.

The rearrangement links TRBV18 to TRBJ2-2, with D unresolved. Trimming shortened V by 6 bases and J by 6 bases, and 11 bases separated the two germline ends. The CDR3 length is 13 residues. Germline CDR1 is KGHSH and CDR2 is LQKENI. This chain's CDR3 is CASSNYDAGELFF. The CDR3 DNA is TGTGCCAGCTCGAACTATGACGCCGGGGAGCTGTTTTTT.

About this clone itself: The sample holds other DNA sequences that translate to the same CDR3. The chain carries TRBV5-4 and TRBJ1-3; 7 nucleotides match TRBD1. Germline loops: CDR1 SGHNT, CDR2 YYREEE (reference sequence). The length of the CDR3 is 14 residues. Trimming removed 2 bases from V and 2 bases from J; junction bases left unmatched: 1. The CDR3 sequence is CASSLQGTGNTIYF. Written as DNA, the CDR3 is TGTGCCAGCAGCTTACAGGGGACTGGAAACACCATATATTTT.

The V call is TRBV14, the J call TRBJ1-6; TRBD1 aligns across 9 bases. The V and J ends lost 4 bases and 7 bases, in that order; junction bases with no gene match: 5. There are 15 residues in the CDR3. CDR1 and CDR2 (germline): SGHDN, FVKESK. The CDR3 here is CASSPPGTGNSPLHF. CDR3 coding DNA: TGTGCCAGCAGCCCCCCCGGGACAGGGAATTCACCCCTCCACTTT.

This clone occurred many times. This chain uses TRBV7-2 with TRBJ2-2; 11 bases line up with TRBD2. The CDR3 extends over 15 amino acids. V dropped 5 bases and J dropped 6; count of bases not matched to a gene: 5. CDR1 is SGHTA, CDR2 FQGNSA, per germline. Here the CDR3 reads CASSLGTSGSGELFF. The CDR3 region has the DNA TGTGCCAGCAGCCTGGGGACTAGCGGCTCCGGGGAGCTGTTTTTT.

V is TRBV9 and J is TRBJ2-3; 8 nucleotides line up with TRBD1. The J segment lost 2 bases and the V segment lost 3 bases, leaving 8 bases of the junction unmatched. The germline CDR1 and CDR2 sequences are SGDLS and YYNGEE. The CDR3 is 16 amino acids. The CDR3 DNA follows: TGTGCCAGCAGCGGGGGGACAGGAGGGGCCACAGATACGCAGTATTTT. It specifies CASSGGTGGATDTQYF.

Concerning this clone itself: Distinct nucleotide sequences in the sample also encode this CDR3. V usage is TRBV18 and J usage is TRBJ1-1, with unresolved D. The ends were cut back, 3 bases at V and 5 bases at J, with 10 bases in the middle. The germline gives CDR1 KGHSH, CDR2 LQKENI. The CDR3 covers 13 residues. The DNA for the CDR3 is TGTGCCAGCTCACCTCGACGCCTGACTGAAGCTTTCTTT. Encoded protein: CASSPRRLTEAFF. The whole variable domain, remainder taken from reference TRBV18 and TRBJ1-1, is NAGVMQNPRHLVRRRGQEARLRCSPMKGHSHVYWYRQLPEEGLKFMVYLQKENIIDESGMPKERFSAEFPKEGPSILRIQQVVRGDSAAYFCASSPRRLTEAFFGQGTRLTVV.

The table lists this clone with a count of one. At one end the junction does not follow the germline gene, possibly because of a read error. The rearrangement links TRBV23-1 to TRBJ2-7; TRBD1 might be the D (6 bases). TRBV23-1 is classed as an ORF, of uncertain function. CDR3 length: 8 residues. The CDR3 region has the DNA TGCGCCAGCAGCCCCCAGGGGTTC. Its protein is CASSPQGF.

V is TRBV29-1 and J is TRBJ1-3; tentative D call: TRBD1 (5 bases). V was clipped by 7 bases and J by 4 bases, with 17 bases between them. The CDR3 sequence is 14 residues long. Looked up from germline, CDR1 is SQVTM and CDR2 is ANQGSEA. In nucleotides, the CDR3 is TGCAGCGCCGGGGGACTTAAAGGGGGAAACACCATATATTTT. Its translation is CSAGGLKGGNTIYF.

There are a few counts of this clone. The chain links TRBV6-5 to TRBJ1-2, with 8 positions matching TRBD1. V lost 5 bases to trimming and J lost 8 bases; unmatched junction nucleotides: 13. Germline V lookup: CDR1 MNHEY, CDR2 SVGAGI. This CDR3 is built from 15 residues. CDR3 residues: CASSLRGRGPIGYTF. CDR3 coding DNA: TGTGCCAGCAGTCTAAGGGGCAGGGGGCCTATCGGCTACACCTTC.

J is TRBJ2-3 and V is TRBV12-5; D remains ambiguous. Germline CDR1 LGHNT, CDR2 FRNRAP. Trimming removed 2 bases from V and 0 bases from J, with 3 bases in between. CDR3 length: 13 amino acids. CDR3 nucleotides: TGTGCTAGTGGTTTGTCTAGCACAGATACGCAGTATTTT. Translating it yields CASGLSSTDTQYF.

The V call is TRBV2, the J call TRBJ2-5; TRBD2 matches at 10 bases. V lost 6 bases to trimming and J lost 4 bases; unmatched junction nucleotides: 8. CDR1 and CDR2 (germline): SNHLY, FYNNEI. The CDR3 is 15 amino acids. The CDR3 sequence is CASSESGGAPETQYF. CDR3 nucleotide sequence: TGTGCCAGCAGCGAGAGCGGGGGGGCCCCAGAGACCCAGTACTTC.

The chain combines TRBV6-1 with TRBJ1-5; D gene uncertain. Per the germline V gene, CDR1 is MNHNS and CDR2 is SASEGT. CDR3 length equals 12 residues. The V end was cut by 3 bases, the J end by 8 bases, with 8 bases between. In nucleotides, the CDR3 is TGTGCCAGCAGTGAGGCGAGGGAGCCCCAGCATTTT. It specifies CASSEAREPQHF.

V usage is TRBV7-2 and J usage is TRBJ2-7; 7 positions agree with TRBD2. V shed 2 bases and J 0 bases; nucleotides not matched to a gene: 7. Germline V gene sequence: CDR1 SGHTA, CDR2 FQGNSA. The CDR3 extends over 16 amino acids. The CDR3 spells CASSLRSGMSSYEQYF. The CDR3 nucleotides read TGTGCCAGCAGCTTAAGGAGCGGGATGAGCTCCTACGAGCAGTACTTC. Supplemented by reference TRBV7-2 and TRBJ2-7, the full variable domain reads GAGVSQSPSNKVTEKGKDVELRCDPISGHTALYWYRQSLGQGLEFLIYFQGNSAPDKSGLPSDRFSAERTGGSVSTLTIQRTQQEDSAVYLCASSLRSGMSSYEQYFGPGTRLTVT.

The chain employs TRBV7-2 and TRBJ2-5; D not certain. Germline CDR1 is SGHTA and CDR2 is FQGNSA. The CDR3 contains 14 residues. V lost 4 bases and J 7 bases, leaving 16 bases between the germline ends. DNA of the CDR3: TGTGCCAGCAGCTCCCGGGCCCAAGTCGGGACCCAGTACTTC. This sequence encodes CASSSRAQVGTQYF.